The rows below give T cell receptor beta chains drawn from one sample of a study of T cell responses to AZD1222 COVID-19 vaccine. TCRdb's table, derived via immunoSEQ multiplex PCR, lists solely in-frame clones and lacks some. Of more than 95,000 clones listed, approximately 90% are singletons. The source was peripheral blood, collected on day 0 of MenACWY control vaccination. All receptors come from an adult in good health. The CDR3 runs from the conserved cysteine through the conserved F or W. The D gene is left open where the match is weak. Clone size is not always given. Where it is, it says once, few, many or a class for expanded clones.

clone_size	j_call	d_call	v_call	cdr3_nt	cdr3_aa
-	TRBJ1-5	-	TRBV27	TGTGCCAGCAGCCCCATCGAAAATCAGCCCCAGCATTTT	CASSPIENQPQHF
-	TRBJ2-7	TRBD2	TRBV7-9	TGTGCCAGCAGCCTACCCGTTGCTAGCGGGAATTACGAGCAGTACTTC	CASSLPVASGNYEQYF
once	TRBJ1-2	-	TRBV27	TGTGCCAGCAGTTCCGTGAGAGACTATGGCTACACCTTC	CASSSVRDYGYTF
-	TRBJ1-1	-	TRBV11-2	TGTGCCAGCAGCTTAGATGGGTGGAGTCCCTACACTGAAGCTTTCTTT	CASSLDGWSPYTEAFF
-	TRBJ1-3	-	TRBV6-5	TGTGCCAGCAAGAGGTTTGGTGGAAACACCATATATTTT	CASKRFGGNTIYF
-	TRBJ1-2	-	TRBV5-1	TGCGCCAGCAGAACGATGGTTTCTAACTATGGCTACACCTTC	CASRTMVSNYGYTF
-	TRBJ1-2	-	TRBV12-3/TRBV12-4	TGTGCCAGCAGTCGAGGACAGAACTATGGCTACACCTTC	CASSRGQNYGYTF
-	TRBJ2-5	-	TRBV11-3	TGTGCCAGCAGGCCCGGGAGTTTGAAGACCCAGTACTTC	CASRPGSLKTQYF
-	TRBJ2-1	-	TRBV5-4	TGTGCCAGCAGCTTGGTTGGTAGTCTCGATGAGCAGTTCTTC	CASSLVGSLDEQFF
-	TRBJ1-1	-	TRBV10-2	TGCGCCAGCAGCCACCCAGGGACCATGAACACTGAAGCTTTCTTT	CASSHPGTMNTEAFF
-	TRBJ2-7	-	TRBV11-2	TGTGCCAGCAGCTCAAGACATTACGAGCAGTACTTC	CASSSRHYEQYF
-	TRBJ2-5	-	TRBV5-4	TGTGCCAGCAGCTTCGAAGAGACCCAGTACTTC	CASSFEETQYF
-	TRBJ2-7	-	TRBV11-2	TGTGCCAGCAGCCGAACCAGGGGAGCGGGCGAGCAGTACTTC	CASSRTRGAGEQYF
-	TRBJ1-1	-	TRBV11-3	TGTGCCAGCAGCTTAGAGCCCCTTGAAGCTTTCTTT	CASSLEPLEAFF
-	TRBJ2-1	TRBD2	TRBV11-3	TGTGCCAGCACCCAGGGGCTAGCGGGAGTCTACAATGAGCAGTTCTTC	CASTQGLAGVYNEQFF
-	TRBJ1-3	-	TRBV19	TGTGCCAGTAGTCCGCGCCGTGGGGGGAATGGAAACACCATATATTTT	CASSPRRGGNGNTIYF
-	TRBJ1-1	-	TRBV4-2	TGTGCCAGCAGCCGGACCGGGACAAAGGCCGTTGAAGCTTTCTTT	CASSRTGTKAVEAFF
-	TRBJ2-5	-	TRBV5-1	TGCGCCAGCAGCTATGGTCCTGGTAGTGAGACCCAGTACTTC	CASSYGPGSETQYF
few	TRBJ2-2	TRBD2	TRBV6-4	TGTGCCAGCAGTCAATTAGCGGGAGATAACACCGGGGAGCTGTTTTTT	CASSQLAGDNTGELFF
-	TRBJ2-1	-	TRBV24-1	TGTGCCACCAGTGATTCCCGTAACGCGGGAACAGGTCGAGATGAGCAGTTCTTC	CATSDSRNAGTGRDEQFF
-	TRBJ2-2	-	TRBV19	TGTGCCAGTAGTATTCCGAACACCGGGGAGCTGTTTTTT	CASSIPNTGELFF
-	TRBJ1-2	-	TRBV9	TGTGCCAGCAGCGTGTCCGCCGGAGGGGACTATGGCTACACCTTC	CASSVSAGGDYGYTF
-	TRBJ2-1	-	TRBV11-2	TGTGCCAGCAGCTTAGGGTCCTACAATGAGCAGTTCTTC	CASSLGSYNEQFF
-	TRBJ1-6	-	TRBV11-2	TGTGCCAGCAGCGTAACAGGGATAAGTTCTTCACCCCTCCACTTT	CASSVTGISSSPLHF
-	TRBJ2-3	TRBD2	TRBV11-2	TGTGCCAGCAGCCCGCGGACTAGCGGGGGGTTAGATACGCAGTATTTT	CASSPRTSGGLDTQYF
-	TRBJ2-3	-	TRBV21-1	TGTGCCAGCAGCAAAACCACGGCCGGGTATTTT	CASSKTTAGYF
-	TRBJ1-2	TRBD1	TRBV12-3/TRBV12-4	TGTGCCAGCAGACCAGGGGGTGGTGGCTACACCTTC	CASRPGGGGYTF
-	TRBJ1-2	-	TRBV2	TGTGCCAGCAGTGCGACAGGACCTAACTATGGCTACACCTTC	CASSATGPNYGYTF
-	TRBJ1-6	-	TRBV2	TGTGCCAGCAGTGAAGAGGCGGGGCGAGATTCACCCCTCCACTTT	CASSEEAGRDSPLHF
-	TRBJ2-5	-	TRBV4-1	TGCGCCAGCAGCCGCCTCCTAGGACAAGAGACCCAGTACTTC	CASSRLLGQETQYF
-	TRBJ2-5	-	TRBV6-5	TGTGCCAGCAGCCGGGACCAAGAGACCCAGTACTTC	CASSRDQETQYF